The sequence of this TCR beta chain was determined in a study of cytomegalovirus exposure and HLA in healthy donors. The PCR ran on 60 Vbeta and 13 Jbeta primers. Profiled with immunoSEQ multiplex PCR; TCRdb holds only in-frame clones, not every one. The repertoire holds about 90,000 clones, with over 65% as singletons. This clone was seen a handful of times. The antigen is unknown. The CDR3 has 14 residues. Germline V CDR1 and CDR2: SGHTA, FQGNSA. J lost 6 bases, V lost 6 bases, and 9 bases had no gene match. Study observations and caveats: In a later analysis, parvovirus B19, influenza, CMV and Epstein-Barr virus appeared linked to several top co-occurrence clusters.

This cohort consisted of healthy bone marrow donors. Likely unrecorded immune exposures existed in these nominally healthy donors. The chain employs TRBV7-2 and TRBJ2-5; the match to TRBD1 covers 8 bases. This TCR derives from a woman in her late teens or twenties in good health and CMV-seropositive. Sequencing was performed on PBMCs. The chain's CDR3 is CASSQGQGSKTQYF. Written as DNA, the CDR3 is TGTGCCAGCAGTCAAGGACAGGGTTCAAAGACCCAGTACTTC.